The clone carrying this TCR beta chain is a singleton in its sample. Enrollment of patients from Seattle took place during active infection, with longitudinal follow-up. Assay: immunoSEQ multiplex PCR; the TCRdb copy retains only in-frame clones and omits some. Of some 220,000 clones detected, around nine tenths appear once; the ten largest clones hold around 0.83%. This entry is derived from a study of blood T cell repertoires in COVID-19. Study summary: Acute and convalescent COVID-19 specimens originated in the United States, Italy and Spain.

The CDR3 is made up of 15 amino acids. V gave up 5 bases and J gave up 6 bases; unmatched junction bases: 11. CDR1 is MNHEY and CDR2 is SMNVEV in the germline V gene (reference sequence). V is TRBV27 and J is TRBJ2-7; 9 bases are a match to TRBD1. Material for sequencing was peripheral blood. This receptor was identified in a man younger than 40 with COVID-19, enrolled during active disease. The CDR3 DNA reads TGTGCCAGCAGTACCACACAGGGGGCGCCGGTCGAGCAGTACTTC. Protein product: CASSTTQGAPVEQYF.